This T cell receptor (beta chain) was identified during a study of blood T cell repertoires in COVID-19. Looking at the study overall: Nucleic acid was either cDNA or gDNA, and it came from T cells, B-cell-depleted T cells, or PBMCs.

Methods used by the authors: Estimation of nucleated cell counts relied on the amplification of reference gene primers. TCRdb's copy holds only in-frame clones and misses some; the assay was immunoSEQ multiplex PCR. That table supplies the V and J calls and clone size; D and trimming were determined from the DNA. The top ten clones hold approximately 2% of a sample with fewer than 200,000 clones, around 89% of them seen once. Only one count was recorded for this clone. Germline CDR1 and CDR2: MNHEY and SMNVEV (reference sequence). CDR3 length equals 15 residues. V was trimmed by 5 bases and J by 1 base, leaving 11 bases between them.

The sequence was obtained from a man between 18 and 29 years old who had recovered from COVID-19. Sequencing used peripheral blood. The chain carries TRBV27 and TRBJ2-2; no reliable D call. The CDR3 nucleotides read TGTGCCAGCAGTCTAAGAGACTTGAACACCGGGGAGCTGTTTTTT. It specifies CASSLRDLNTGELFF.